Presented here are 15 T cell receptor beta chains from one specimen sequenced in a study of cytomegalovirus exposure and HLA in healthy donors. Both 60 Vbeta primers and 13 Jbeta primers went into the PCR. TCRdb keeps only in-frame clones here, not all; method: immunoSEQ multiplex PCR. The table records some 90,000 clones, around three quarters of them present only once. The sequenced sample was PBMCs. The receptors were gathered from a man aged 35 to 55 in good health and CMV-seronegative.

This chain connects TRBV7-9 to TRBJ1-4; 8 bases map to TRBD1. In germline, CDR1 is SEHNR, CDR2 FQNEAQ (reference sequence). The CDR3 totals 13 residues. J was trimmed by 10 bases and V by 6 bases; bases with no gene match: 7. The CDR3 DNA reads as TGTGCCAGCAGTGCGGCAGGGGGCGGAAAACTGTTTTTT. This translates into CASSAAGGGKLFF.

The chain is built from TRBV7-2 and TRBJ1-2; D is ambiguous. Trimming took off 2 bases at V and 3 bases at J, with 19 bases between the two ends. The CDR3 is 17 residues long. CDR1 SGHTA and CDR2 FQGNSA come from the germline V gene. CDR3 sequence: CASSLKFAGQRYYGYTF. Written as DNA, the CDR3 is TGTGCCAGCAGCTTAAAGTTCGCCGGCCAGCGTTACTATGGCTACACCTTC.

This chain joins TRBV27 and TRBJ2-6; tentative D call: TRBD2 (6 bases). CDR3 length equals 15 residues. The germline V and J ends were trimmed by 7 bases and 2 bases, with 12 bases remaining between them. The germline V gene has CDR1 MNHEY and CDR2 SMNVEV (reference sequence). In nucleotides, the CDR3 is TGTGCCAGCAATTCCATAGCGGCTGGGGCCAACGTCCTGACTTTC. It codes for CASNSIAAGANVLTF.

V gene TRBV30 combines with J gene TRBJ1-5; perhaps TRBD1 as D (6 bases). Germline V gene lookup returns CDR1 GTSNPN and CDR2 SVGIG (reference sequence). The V end lost 0 bases, the J end lost 2 bases, and 11 bases lay between the germline ends. This CDR3 spans 15 amino acids. The CDR3 here is CAWSVLRQGNQPQHF. CDR3 in DNA: TGTGCCTGGAGTGTACTAAGACAGGGCAATCAGCCCCAGCATTTT.

The chain joins TRBV4-2 to TRBJ2-7, with 7 bases identical to TRBD2. Germline trimming cut 1 base from V and 2 bases from J; bases unmatched to any gene: 14. The CDR3 contains 18 residues. Germline CDR1 LGHNA, CDR2 YNFKEQ. DNA of the CDR3: TGTGCCAGCAGCCAAGTCATACTGGGCGGGGGAGGACCCTACGAGCAGTACTTC. This codes for CASSQVILGGGGPYEQYF.

The rearrangement links TRBV15 to TRBJ2-1, with 8 positions matching TRBD2. CDR1 LNHNV and CDR2 YYDKDF come from the germline V gene (reference sequence). CDR3 length equals 17 residues. The ends lost 2 bases at V and 3 bases at J; junction bases unmatched: 9. For the CDR3, the DNA is TGTGCCACCAGCAGACCACCGGGACTAGAAGTCTACAATGAGCAGTTCTTC. Translation gives CATSRPPGLEVYNEQFF. Full variable domain (outside the CDR3, taken from reference TRBV15 and TRBJ2-1): DAMVIQNPRYQVTQFGKPVTLSCSQTLNHNVMYWYQQKSSQAPKLLFHYYDKDFNNEADTPDNFQSRRPNTSFCFLDIRSPGLGDTAMYLCATSRPPGLEVYNEQFFGPGTRLTVL.

The chain couples TRBV6-5 to TRBJ1-2, with D unresolved. CDR1 is MNHEY, CDR2 SVGAGI, per germline. With 10 bases removed from V and 4 bases from J, the gap between germline ends came to 19 bases. The CDR3 contains 14 residues. The CDR3 coding sequence is TGTGCCACACAGAACCCCTTGCGGGGCTATGGCTACACCTTC. Its protein product is CATQNPLRGYGYTF.

The chain couples TRBV5-1 to TRBJ1-1; weak D call: TRBD1 (5 bases). CDR1 is SGHRS and CDR2 is YFSETQ in the germline V gene. Trimming cost V 6 bases and J 2 bases, with 14 bases left between them. The CDR3 has 14 residues. CDR3 in amino acids: CASNSRDDNTEAFF. The CDR3 region has the DNA TGCGCCAGCAATTCCAGGGATGATAACACTGAAGCTTTCTTT.

V usage is TRBV4-1 and J usage is TRBJ1-1, with D unclear. Trimming took 3 bases from V and 2 from J, leaving 10 bases between them. Germline CDR1 is MGHRA and CDR2 is YSYEKL. The CDR3 loop spans 14 amino acids. DNA of the CDR3: TGCGCCAGCAGCCAGATCACAGTCAACACTGAAGCTTTCTTT. As protein: CASSQITVNTEAFF.

A single count supports this clone. The chain couples TRBV7-6 to TRBJ1-1; tentative D call: TRBD1 (5 bases). Germline values: CDR1 SGHVS, CDR2 FNYEAQ. Trimming stripped 11 bases from V and 5 bases from J, with 12 bases between. CDR3 length equals 11 residues. The CDR3 DNA follows: TGTGCCCGGCAAAAGGGGACTGAAGCTTTCTTT. This translates into CARQKGTEAFF.

The rearrangement links TRBV9 to TRBJ2-3; a possible D gene is TRBD1 (6 bases). Germline CDR1 is SGDLS and CDR2 is YYNGEE. The V end lost 2 bases, the J end lost 2 bases, and 18 bases lay between the germline ends. This CDR3 comprises 17 residues. CDR3 region: CASSVGLGTPATDTQYF. In nucleotides, the CDR3 is TGTGCCAGCAGCGTCGGTCTCGGGACACCGGCCACAGATACGCAGTATTTT.

This sequence joins TRBV5-8 and TRBJ1-2; D not certain. Germline loops: CDR1 SGHTS, CDR2 YDEGEE. The V gene lost 2 bases and the J gene lost 7 bases, with 9 bases spanning the gap. This CDR3 spans 12 amino acids. The CDR3 spells CASSFTIAGYTF. CDR3 DNA: TGTGCCAGCAGCTTTACTATAGCTGGCTACACCTTC.

The chain carries TRBV5-4 and TRBJ1-5, with D hard to call. CDR3 length: 14 amino acids. Germline loops: CDR1 SGHNT, CDR2 YYREEE (reference sequence). The V end lost 3 bases, the J end lost 1 base, and 8 bases lay between the germline ends. This CDR3 reads CASSWAGSNQPQHF. The CDR3 bases are TGTGCCAGCAGCTGGGCGGGCAGCAATCAGCCCCAGCATTTT.

The chain couples TRBV6-1 to TRBJ2-7; 11 bases are shared with TRBD1. Losses at the gene ends were 7 bases for V and 5 bases for J; bases not matched to a gene: 10. Per the germline V gene, CDR1 is MNHNS and CDR2 is SASEGT. The CDR3 is made up of 15 amino acids. The CDR3 region has the DNA TGTGCCAGCACACTCATGGGACAGGGGGATGACGAGCAGTACTTC. This gives the protein CASTLMGQGDDEQYF.

The chain is built from TRBV6-1 and TRBJ2-3, with D possibly TRBD1 on 5 matching bases. Trimming took off 6 bases at V and 0 bases at J, with 13 bases between the two ends. The CDR3 is made up of 15 amino acids. Per the germline V gene, CDR1 is MNHNS and CDR2 is SASEGT. The CDR3 sequence: CASRDQGGSTDTQYF. CDR3 nucleotides: TGTGCCAGCAGGGATCAGGGTGGTAGCACAGATACGCAGTATTTT.